This T cell receptor (beta chain) was captured in a study of blood T cell repertoires in COVID-19 (dated by TCRdb to the early 2020s). Context from the whole study: Collaborator samples came from the United States, Italy and Spain and covered acute and convalescent phases of COVID-19. Samples came from the ongoing ImmuneRACE study (first 160 participants) plus 1,254 subjects from 6 global collaborators. Where available, HLA class I and class II types were obtained from metadata supplied by the sample provider rather than from assay-based typing. The prospective study material was composed of cDNA or gDNA derived from T cells, B-cell-depleted T cells, or PBMCs. A de-identified subject ID, COVID-19 status, age in years and sex were almost always included in the sample metadata. The repertoires were released in a freely available public database intended as a resource for research on the immune response to SARS-CoV-2. Subjects who had been exposed to COVID-19, were actively infected with it, or had recovered from it provided the deeply sampled blood TCRbeta repertoires that made up the dataset.

TCRbeta CDR3 regions were amplified from genomic DNA by means of the immunoSEQ Assay, a bias-controlled multiplex PCR. Turning to the authors' computational methods: The number of nucleated cells in each sample was estimated by amplification of reference gene primers within the assay. To quantify the absolute abundance of each unique TCRbeta CDR3 rearrangement, sequence reads were collapsed and filtered. Productive Simpson clonality was computed per sample as the square root of Simpson's diversity index over productive rearrangements. In its TCRdb copy, this immuneACCESS table keeps in-frame sequences only and misses some clones. Where compared with another copy, unresolved V genes explain less than half of these, and the others have no known cause. From that table come the V and J calls and clone size; the DNA was used to work out D and trimming. Recorded for this sample are tens of thousands of clones; around 86% of them occurred a single time. The ten largest clones add up to roughly 14% of the sample.

Points on this clone: Its antigen is currently not known. The input lacks base qualities; no much larger clone sits a single base away.

The research as a whole found: The quantity of clinical and demographic metadata differed by source and by participant and was supplied without curation.

Whole blood was collected in K2EDTA tubes by collaborating institutions according to the institutions' own protocols. Collaborator samples were shipped for TCRbeta analysis as frozen whole blood, isolated PBMCs, or DNA extracted from either sample type. CDR3 length: 13 amino acids, cysteine to phenylalanine. CDR3 DNA is the only sequence kept; it has 39 bases, read in frame from the first base. Relative to germline, V is missing 7 bases and J is missing 10 bases, with 7 bases of the junction outside any gene match. According to the germline V gene (reference sequence), CDR1 reads LNHDA and CDR2 reads SQIVND.

The sample comprised peripheral blood. The receptor was isolated from a human donor with acute or convalescent COVID-19. The donor label of this sample is uncertain. The chain employs TRBV19 and TRBJ1-6, with 7 bases in between that match TRBD1. The CDR3 amino acid sequence is: CASTGRGVSPLHF. The DNA reads as follows: TGTGCCAGTACAGGCAGGGGGGTATCACCCCTCCACTTT.